The entry below describes one T cell receptor beta chain. This entry belongs to a study of blood T cell repertoires in COVID-19. As originally analysed: Quantification of nucleated cells was approximated via reference gene primer amplification. Assay used: immunoSEQ multiplex PCR; TCRdb lists only in-frame clones, some missing. D and trimming were read from the DNA, whereas the V and J calls and clone size are those reported in that table. The sample lists fewer than 350,000 clones, around 86% occurring once. Material for sequencing was peripheral blood. The receptor's source is a woman between 25 and 40 years old who had recovered from COVID-19.

The CDR3: CATQQGTDTQYF. In DNA form, the CDR3 reads TGTGCCACCCAACAGGGAACAGATACGCAGTATTTT. V is TRBV24-1 and J is TRBJ2-3; possibly TRBD1 for D (6 bases). CDR3 size: 12 residues. Between the trimmed V and J ends, which lost 9 bases and 3 bases, there was a span of 9 bases. CDR1 is KGHDR and CDR2 is SFDVKD in the germline V gene.